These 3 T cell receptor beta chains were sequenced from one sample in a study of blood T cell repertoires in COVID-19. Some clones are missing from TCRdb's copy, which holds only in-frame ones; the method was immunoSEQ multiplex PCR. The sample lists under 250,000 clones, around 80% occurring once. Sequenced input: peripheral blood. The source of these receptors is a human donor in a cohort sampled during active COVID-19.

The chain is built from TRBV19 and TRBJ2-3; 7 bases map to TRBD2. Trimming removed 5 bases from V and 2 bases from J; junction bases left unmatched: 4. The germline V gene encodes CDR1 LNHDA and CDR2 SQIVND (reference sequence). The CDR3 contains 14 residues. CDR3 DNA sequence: TGTGCCAGTAGTGCGGGAGCCTCCACAGATACGCAGTATTTT. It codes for CASSAGASTDTQYF.

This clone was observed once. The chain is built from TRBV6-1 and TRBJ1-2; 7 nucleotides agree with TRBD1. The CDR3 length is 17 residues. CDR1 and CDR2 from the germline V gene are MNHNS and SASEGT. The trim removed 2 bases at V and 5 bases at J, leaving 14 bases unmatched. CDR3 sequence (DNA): TGTGCCAGCAGTGAATACTCGGCTGGATCAGGGGGATATGGCTACACCTTC. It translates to CASSEYSAGSGGYGYTF.

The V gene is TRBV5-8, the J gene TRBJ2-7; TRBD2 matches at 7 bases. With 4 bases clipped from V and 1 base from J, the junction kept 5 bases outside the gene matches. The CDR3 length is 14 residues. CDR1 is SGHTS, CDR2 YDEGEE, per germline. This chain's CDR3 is CASSRRGVSYEQYF. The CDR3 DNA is TGTGCCAGCAGCCGCCGGGGGGTGTCCTACGAGCAGTACTTC. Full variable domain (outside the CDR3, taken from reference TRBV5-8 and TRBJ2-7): EAGVTQSPTHLIKTRGQQATLRCSPISGHTSVYWYQQALGLGLQFLLWYDEGEERNRGNFPPRFSGRQFPNYSSELNVNALELEDSALYLCASSRRGVSYEQYFGPGTRLTVT.